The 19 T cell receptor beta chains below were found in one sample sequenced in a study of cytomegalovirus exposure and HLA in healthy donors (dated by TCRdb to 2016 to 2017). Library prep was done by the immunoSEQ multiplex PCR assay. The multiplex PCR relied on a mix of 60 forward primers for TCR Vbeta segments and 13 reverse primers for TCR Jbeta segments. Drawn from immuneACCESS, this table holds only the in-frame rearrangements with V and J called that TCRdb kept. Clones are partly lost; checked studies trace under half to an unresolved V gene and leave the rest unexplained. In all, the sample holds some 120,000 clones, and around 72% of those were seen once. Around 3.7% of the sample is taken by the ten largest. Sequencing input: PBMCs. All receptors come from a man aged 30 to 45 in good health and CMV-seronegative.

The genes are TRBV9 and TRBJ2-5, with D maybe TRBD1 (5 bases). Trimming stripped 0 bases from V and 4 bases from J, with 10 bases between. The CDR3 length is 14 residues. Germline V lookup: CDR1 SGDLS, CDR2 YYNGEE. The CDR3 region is CASSVDQGGETQYF. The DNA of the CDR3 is TGTGCCAGCAGCGTAGACCAGGGCGGAGAGACCCAGTACTTC.

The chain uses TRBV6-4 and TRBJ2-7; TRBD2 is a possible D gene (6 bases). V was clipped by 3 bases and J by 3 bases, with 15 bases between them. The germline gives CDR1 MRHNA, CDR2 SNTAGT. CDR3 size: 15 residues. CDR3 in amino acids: CASSEGTGELYEQYF. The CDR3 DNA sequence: TGTGCCAGCAGTGAGGGAACGGGGGAGCTCTACGAGCAGTACTTC.

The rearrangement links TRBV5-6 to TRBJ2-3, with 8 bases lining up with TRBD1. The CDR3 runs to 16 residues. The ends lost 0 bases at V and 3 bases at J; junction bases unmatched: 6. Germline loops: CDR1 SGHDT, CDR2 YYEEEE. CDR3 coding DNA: TGTGCCAGCAGCTTGGGAAGACAGGGGTCGACAGATACGCAGTATTTT. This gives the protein CASSLGRQGSTDTQYF.

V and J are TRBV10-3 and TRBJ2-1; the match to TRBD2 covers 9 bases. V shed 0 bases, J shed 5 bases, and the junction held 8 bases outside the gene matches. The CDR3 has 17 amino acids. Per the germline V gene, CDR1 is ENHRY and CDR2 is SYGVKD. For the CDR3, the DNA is TGTGCCATCAGTGAGTCGAGGGCTAGCGGGGACAACAATGAGCAGTTCTTC. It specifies CAISESRASGDNNEQFF.

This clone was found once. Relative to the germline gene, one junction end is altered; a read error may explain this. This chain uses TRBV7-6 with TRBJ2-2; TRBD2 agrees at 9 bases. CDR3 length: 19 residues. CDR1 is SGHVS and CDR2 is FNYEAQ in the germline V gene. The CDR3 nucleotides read TGTGCCAGCGGCTTAGTCTTGGGACTAGCAGCTTCGAACACCGGGGAGCTGTTTTTT. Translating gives CASGLVLGLAASNTGELFF.

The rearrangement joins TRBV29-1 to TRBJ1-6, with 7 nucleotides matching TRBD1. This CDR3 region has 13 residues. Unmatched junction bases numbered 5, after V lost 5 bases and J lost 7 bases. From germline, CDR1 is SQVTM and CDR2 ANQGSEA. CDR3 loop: CSVRTGVNSPLHF. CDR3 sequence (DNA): TGCAGCGTTCGAACAGGGGTGAATTCACCCCTCCACTTT.

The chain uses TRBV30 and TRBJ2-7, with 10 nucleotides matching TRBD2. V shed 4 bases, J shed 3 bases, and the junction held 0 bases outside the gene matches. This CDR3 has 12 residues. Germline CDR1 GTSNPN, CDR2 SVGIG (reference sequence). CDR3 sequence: CAWTSGGYEQYF. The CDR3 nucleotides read TGTGCCTGGACTAGCGGGGGCTACGAGCAGTACTTC.

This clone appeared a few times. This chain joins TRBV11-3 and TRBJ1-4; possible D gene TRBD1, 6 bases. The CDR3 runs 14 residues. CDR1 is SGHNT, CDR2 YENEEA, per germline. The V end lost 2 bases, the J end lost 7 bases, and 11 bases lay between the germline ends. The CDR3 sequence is CASSLRRGSEKLFF. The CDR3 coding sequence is TGTGCCAGCAGCTTAAGAAGGGGGAGTGAAAAACTGTTTTTT.

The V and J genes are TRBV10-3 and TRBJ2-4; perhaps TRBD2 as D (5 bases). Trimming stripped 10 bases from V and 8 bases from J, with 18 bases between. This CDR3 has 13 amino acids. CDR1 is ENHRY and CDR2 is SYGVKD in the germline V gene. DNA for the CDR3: TGTGCCACCGGTGGACTGACTTTTGACATTCAGTACTTC. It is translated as CATGGLTFDIQYF.

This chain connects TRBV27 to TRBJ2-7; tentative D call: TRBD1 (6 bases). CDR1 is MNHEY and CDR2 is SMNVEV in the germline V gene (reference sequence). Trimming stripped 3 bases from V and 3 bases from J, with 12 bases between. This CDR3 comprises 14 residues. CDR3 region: CASSFLGAVYEQYF. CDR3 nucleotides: TGTGCCAGCAGTTTCCTGGGGGCGGTCTACGAGCAGTACTTC.

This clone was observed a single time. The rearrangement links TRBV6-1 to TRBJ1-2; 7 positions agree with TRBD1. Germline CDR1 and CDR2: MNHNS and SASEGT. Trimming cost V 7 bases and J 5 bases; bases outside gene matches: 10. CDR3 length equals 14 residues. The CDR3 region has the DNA TGTGCCAGCAAGGCGGACAGGCGGGAATATGGCTACACCTTC. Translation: CASKADRREYGYTF.

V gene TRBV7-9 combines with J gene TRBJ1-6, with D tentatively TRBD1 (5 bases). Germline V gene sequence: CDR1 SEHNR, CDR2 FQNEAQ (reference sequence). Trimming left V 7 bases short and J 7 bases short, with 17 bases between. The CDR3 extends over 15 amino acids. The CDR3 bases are TGTGCCAGCACCCCTTTGGGGGGGGACAATTCACCCCTCCACTTT. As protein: CASTPLGGDNSPLHF.

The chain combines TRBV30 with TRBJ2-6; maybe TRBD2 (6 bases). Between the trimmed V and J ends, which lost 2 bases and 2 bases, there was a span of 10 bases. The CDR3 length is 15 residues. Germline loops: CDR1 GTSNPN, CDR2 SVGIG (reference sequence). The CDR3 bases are TGTGCCTGGAGTCCCGGGGGAACTGGGGCCAACGTCCTGACTTTC. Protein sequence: CAWSPGGTGANVLTF.

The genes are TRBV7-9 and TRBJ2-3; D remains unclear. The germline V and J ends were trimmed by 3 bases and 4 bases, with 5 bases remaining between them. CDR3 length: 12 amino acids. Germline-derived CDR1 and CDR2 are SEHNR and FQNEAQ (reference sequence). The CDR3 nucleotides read TGTGCCAGCAGCTTCTTTGCAGATACGCAGTATTTT. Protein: CASSFFADTQYF.

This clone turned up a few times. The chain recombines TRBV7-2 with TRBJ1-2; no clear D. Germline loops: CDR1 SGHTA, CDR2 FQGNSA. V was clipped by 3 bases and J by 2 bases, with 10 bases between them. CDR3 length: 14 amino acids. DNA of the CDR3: TGTGCCAGCAGCTTTAGGAGGGAGAACTATGGCTACACCTTC. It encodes CASSFRRENYGYTF.

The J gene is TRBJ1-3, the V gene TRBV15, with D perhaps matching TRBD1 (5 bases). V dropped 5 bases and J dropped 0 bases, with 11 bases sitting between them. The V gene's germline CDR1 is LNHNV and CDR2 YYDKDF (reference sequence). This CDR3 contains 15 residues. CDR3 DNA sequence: TGTGCCACCAGCTTCCAGGGATTCTCTGGAAACACCATATATTTT. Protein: CATSFQGFSGNTIYF.

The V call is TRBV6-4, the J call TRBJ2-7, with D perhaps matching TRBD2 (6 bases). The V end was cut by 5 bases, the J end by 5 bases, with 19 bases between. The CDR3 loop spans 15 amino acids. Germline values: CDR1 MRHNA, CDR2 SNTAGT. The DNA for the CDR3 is TGTGCCAGCAGTTGTCTAGCGTCGGCGGCTAACGAGCAGTACTTC. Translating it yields CASSCLASAANEQYF.

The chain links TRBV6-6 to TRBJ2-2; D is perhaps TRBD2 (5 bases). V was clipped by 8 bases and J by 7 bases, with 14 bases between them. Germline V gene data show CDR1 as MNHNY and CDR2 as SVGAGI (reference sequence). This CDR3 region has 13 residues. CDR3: CASPPGSGGELFF. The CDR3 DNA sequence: TGTGCCAGCCCCCCGGGGTCTGGCGGGGAGCTGTTTTTT.

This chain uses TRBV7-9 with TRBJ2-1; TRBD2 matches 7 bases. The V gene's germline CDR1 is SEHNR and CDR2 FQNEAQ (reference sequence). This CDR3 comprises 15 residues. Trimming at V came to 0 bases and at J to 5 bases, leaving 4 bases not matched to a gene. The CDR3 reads CASSLAQAGHNEQFF. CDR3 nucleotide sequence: TGTGCCAGCAGCTTAGCGCAAGCGGGGCACAATGAGCAGTTCTTC.